The 4 T cell receptor beta chains given below trace back to one sample, sequenced in a study of cytomegalovirus exposure and HLA in healthy donors. PCR employed 60 Vbeta and 13 Jbeta primers. Libraries were prepared by immunoSEQ multiplex PCR; TCRdb keeps only in-frame clonotypes and omits some of them. The specimen's table records some 150,000 clones. Sequencing used PBMCs. These receptors were taken from a man in his forties or fifties in good health and CMV-seronegative.

This rearrangement joins TRBV11-2 to TRBJ2-5, with a tentative D call TRBD1 (6 bases). The closer fit of TRBJ2-7 to the DNA end suggests the J call may be wrong. CDR3 length equals 15 residues. Germline CDR1 reads SGHAT; CDR2 reads FQNNGV. The CDR3 here is CASSSLRGLGYEQYF. The CDR3 nucleotides are TGTGCCAGCAGCTCCCTCAGGGGATTAGGCTACGAGCAGTACTTC.

The chain links TRBV7-2 to TRBJ1-1; D is perhaps TRBD1 (5 bases). V lost 5 bases, J lost 0 bases, and 19 bases lay in between. The CDR3 loop spans 17 amino acids. CDR1 is SGHTA and CDR2 is FQGNSA in the germline V gene. The CDR3 protein is CASSQQGFRTMNTEAFF. Written as DNA, the CDR3 is TGTGCCAGCAGCCAGCAGGGATTTCGGACGATGAACACTGAAGCTTTCTTT.

The J gene is TRBJ2-7, the V gene TRBV11-2, with 12 bases fitting TRBD2. The CDR3 spans 12 residues. Germline V lookup: CDR1 SGHAT, CDR2 FQNNGV. J lost 6 bases, V lost 11 bases, and 5 bases had no gene match. This CDR3 reads CAGGLAGREQYF. Written as DNA, the CDR3 is TGTGCCGGGGGACTAGCGGGCCGCGAGCAGTACTTC.

This sequence joins TRBV7-8 and TRBJ2-2, with D tentatively TRBD1 (6 bases). V was shortened by 5 bases and J by 1 base, with 14 bases between the two germline ends. Germline values: CDR1 SGHVS, CDR2 FQNEAQ. This CDR3 has 16 amino acids. CDR3 coding DNA: TGTGCCAGCAGCCCCCCCCCGACAGGGAACACCGGGGAGCTGTTTTTT. Amino acids: CASSPPPTGNTGELFF. The whole variable domain, filled in from reference TRBV7-8 and TRBJ2-2, reads GAGVSQSPRYKVAKRGQDVALRCDPISGHVSLFWYQQALGQGPEFLTYFQNEAQLDKSGLPSDRFFAERPEGSVSTLKIQRTQQEDSAVYLCASSPPPTGNTGELFFGEGSRLTVL.